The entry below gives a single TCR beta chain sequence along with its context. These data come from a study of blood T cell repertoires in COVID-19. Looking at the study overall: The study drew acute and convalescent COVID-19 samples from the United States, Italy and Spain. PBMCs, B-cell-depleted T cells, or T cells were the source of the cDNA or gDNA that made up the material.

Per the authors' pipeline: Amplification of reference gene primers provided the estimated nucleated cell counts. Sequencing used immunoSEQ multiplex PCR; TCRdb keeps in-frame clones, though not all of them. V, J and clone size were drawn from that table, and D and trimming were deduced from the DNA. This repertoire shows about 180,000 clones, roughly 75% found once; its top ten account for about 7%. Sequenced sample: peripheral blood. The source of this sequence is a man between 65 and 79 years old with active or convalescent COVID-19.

CDR3 coding DNA: TGTGCCAGCAGCTTGGAACAGTCTTCACCCCTCCACTTT. It translates to CASSLEQSSPLHF. The rearrangement joins TRBV5-8 to TRBJ1-6, with unresolved D. There are 13 residues in the CDR3. The germline gives CDR1 SGHTS, CDR2 YDEGEE. With 0 bases removed from V and 9 bases from J, the gap between germline ends came to 7 bases.